This T cell receptor (beta chain) was retrieved from a study of cytomegalovirus exposure and HLA in healthy donors. PCR involved 60 Vbeta and 13 Jbeta primers. Sequencing was performed with immunoSEQ multiplex PCR; in TCRdb, only in-frame clones are kept and a portion is missing. The sample shows over 85,000 clones, approximately 7.7% of them seen only once. CDR1 and CDR2 (germline): WNHNN, SYGVQD (reference sequence). The CDR3 has 16 amino acids. The chain couples TRBV10-1 to TRBJ2-5; 12 bases align to TRBD1. TRBJ2-7 explains the end of the DNA better; the J call may be wrong. The sequenced material came from PBMCs. The sequence came from a man over 45 in good health and CMV-seronegative. CDR3 sequence reads: CASSEWGQGARYEQYF. CDR3 nucleotides: TGCGCCAGCAGTGAGTGGGGACAGGGGGCGCGGTACGAGCAGTACTTC.